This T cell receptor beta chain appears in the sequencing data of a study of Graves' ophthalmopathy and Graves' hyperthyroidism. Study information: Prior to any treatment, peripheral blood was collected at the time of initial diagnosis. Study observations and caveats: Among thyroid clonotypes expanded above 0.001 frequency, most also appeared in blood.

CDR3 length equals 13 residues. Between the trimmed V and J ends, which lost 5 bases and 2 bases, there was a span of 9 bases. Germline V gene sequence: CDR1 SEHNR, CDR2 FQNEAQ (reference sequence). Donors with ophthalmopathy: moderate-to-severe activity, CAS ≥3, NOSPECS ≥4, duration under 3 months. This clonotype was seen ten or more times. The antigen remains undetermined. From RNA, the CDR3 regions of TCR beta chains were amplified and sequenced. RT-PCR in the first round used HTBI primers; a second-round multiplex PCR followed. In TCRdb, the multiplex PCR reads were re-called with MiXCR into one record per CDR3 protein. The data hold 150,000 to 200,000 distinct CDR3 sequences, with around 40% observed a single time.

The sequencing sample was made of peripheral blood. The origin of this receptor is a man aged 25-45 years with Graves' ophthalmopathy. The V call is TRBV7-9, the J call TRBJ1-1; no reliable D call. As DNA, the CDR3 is TGTGCCAGCAGCATGCAGGAAAACACTGAAGCTTTCTTT. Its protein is CASSMQENTEAFF.